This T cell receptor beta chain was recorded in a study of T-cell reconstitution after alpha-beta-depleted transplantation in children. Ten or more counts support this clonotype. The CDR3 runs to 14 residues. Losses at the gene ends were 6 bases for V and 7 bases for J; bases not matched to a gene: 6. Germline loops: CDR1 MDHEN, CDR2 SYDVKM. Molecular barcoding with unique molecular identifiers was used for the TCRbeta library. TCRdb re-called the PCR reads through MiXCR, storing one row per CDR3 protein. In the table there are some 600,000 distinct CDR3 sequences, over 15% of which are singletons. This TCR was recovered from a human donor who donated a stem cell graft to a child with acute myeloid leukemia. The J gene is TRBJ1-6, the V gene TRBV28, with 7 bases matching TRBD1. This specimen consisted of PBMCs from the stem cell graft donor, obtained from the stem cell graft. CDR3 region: CASRPGTVNSPLHF. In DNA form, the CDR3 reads TGTGCCAGCAGGCCTGGGACAGTCAATTCACCCCTCCACTTT.